This T cell receptor beta chain was found in a study of CD8 T cells in Susac syndrome. The sequenced target, TCR beta, came from blood CD8+ and CD4+ T cells. The TEMRA cells underwent FACS enrichment, while the CD8+ and CD4+ T cells underwent negative isolation. Reverse transcription of roughly 0.5 to 1 ug RNA used random hexamers. The method of amplification for TCR beta CDR3 was immunoSEQ multiplex PCR, covering 54 Vbeta and 13 Jbeta. TCRdb ran MiXCR on the immunoSEQ multiplex PCR reads and lists one entry per CDR3 protein. The repertoire holds roughly 120,000 distinct CDR3 sequences, with just under 95% as singletons. Per the germline V gene, CDR1 is SGHRS and CDR2 is YFSETQ. The germline V and J ends were trimmed by 0 bases and 2 bases, with 10 bases remaining between them. The CDR3 contains 15 residues.

The receptor comes from a human donor in good health. The J gene is TRBJ2-3, the V gene TRBV5-1; D gene ambiguous. Sample: CD4+ T cells from PBMCs. Here the CDR3 reads CASSLGAATTDTQYF. DNA for the CDR3: TGCGCCAGCAGCTTGGGGGCGGCCACCACAGATACGCAGTATTTT.